A selection of T cell receptor beta chains follows, all from one sample in a study of OX40 agonist ivuxolimab in advanced cancers. Assay used: immunoSEQ multiplex PCR; TCRdb lists only in-frame clones, some missing. The data contain about 62,000 clones, 80% to 95% of them seen just once; the ten biggest clones take up approximately 0.64%. The sequences come from CD4+ or CD8+ T cells sorted from blood, collected in a trial of the OX40 agonist ivuxolimab. These receptors were taken from an adult with an advanced solid tumor such as melanoma, head and neck, liver or kidney cancer. The CDR3 runs from the conserved cysteine through the conserved F or W. The D gene is left open where the match is weak. Some rows have no size entry. The others give once, few or many, or a class for an expanded clone.

V gene: TRBV4-2; clone size: -; CDR3 length: 16; J gene: TRBJ2-3; D gene: TRBD2; CDR3 protein: CASSGTSGGITDTQYF; CDR3 DNA: TGTGCCAGCAGCGGGACTAGCGGGGGCATCACAGATACGCAGTATTTT
V gene: TRBV10-3; clone size: -; CDR3 length: 13; J gene: TRBJ1-2; D gene: -; CDR3 protein: CAITAGDYYGYTF; CDR3 DNA: TGTGCCATCACTGCGGGGGATTACTATGGCTACACCTTC
V gene: TRBV7-6; clone size: -; CDR3 length: 14; J gene: TRBJ2-5; D gene: -; CDR3 protein: CASSVSSPQETQYF; CDR3 DNA: TGTGCCAGCAGCGTTAGTTCCCCCCAAGAGACCCAGTACTTC
V gene: TRBV6-6; clone size: -; CDR3 length: 12; J gene: TRBJ2-2; D gene: -; CDR3 protein: CASSWATGELFF; CDR3 DNA: TGTGCCAGCAGTTGGGCCACCGGGGAGCTGTTTTTT
V gene: TRBV18; clone size: -; CDR3 length: 16; J gene: TRBJ2-2; D gene: -; CDR3 protein: CASSLNGEPNTGELFF; CDR3 DNA: TGTGCCAGCTCACTCAACGGGGAGCCGAACACCGGGGAGCTGTTTTTT
V gene: TRBV19; clone size: -; CDR3 length: 15; J gene: TRBJ2-7; D gene: TRBD2; CDR3 protein: CASSIMGGSGYEQYF; CDR3 DNA: TGTGCCAGTAGTATAATGGGCGGGAGTGGTTACGAGCAGTACTTC
V gene: TRBV5-5; clone size: -; CDR3 length: 20; J gene: TRBJ1-3; D gene: -; CDR3 protein: CASSYAGMWTDPASGNTIYF; CDR3 DNA: TGTGCCAGCAGCTATGCGGGGATGTGGACAGATCCCGCCTCTGGAAACACCATATATTTT
V gene: TRBV6-6; clone size: -; CDR3 length: 14; J gene: TRBJ2-7; D gene: TRBD1; CDR3 protein: CASRAGTGFYEQYF; CDR3 DNA: TGTGCCAGCAGAGCCGGGACAGGGTTTTACGAGCAGTACTTC
V gene: TRBV9; clone size: -; CDR3 length: 12; J gene: TRBJ2-1; D gene: -; CDR3 protein: CASSVTYNEQFF; CDR3 DNA: TGTGCCAGCAGCGTCACCTACAATGAGCAGTTCTTC
V gene: TRBV30; clone size: -; CDR3 length: 16; J gene: TRBJ1-4; D gene: TRBD1; CDR3 protein: CAWRLRQGLTNEKLFF; CDR3 DNA: TGTGCCTGGAGACTAAGACAGGGGCTAACTAATGAAAAACTGTTTTTT
V gene: TRBV30; clone size: -; CDR3 length: 14; J gene: TRBJ1-5; D gene: TRBD1; CDR3 protein: CAWGQGNSNQPQHF; CDR3 DNA: TGTGCCTGGGGACAGGGGAATAGCAATCAGCCCCAGCATTTT
V gene: TRBV27; clone size: -; CDR3 length: 14; J gene: TRBJ1-5; D gene: -; CDR3 protein: CASSLGGSNQPQHF; CDR3 DNA: TGTGCCAGCAGTTTAGGGGGGAGCAATCAGCCCCAGCATTTT
V gene: TRBV28; clone size: -; CDR3 length: 16; J gene: TRBJ2-5; D gene: -; CDR3 protein: CASSFWSGTIQETQYF; CDR3 DNA: TGTGCCAGCAGTTTTTGGTCCGGGACAATACAAGAGACCCAGTACTTC
V gene: TRBV6-1; clone size: -; CDR3 length: 16; J gene: TRBJ2-1; D gene: -; CDR3 protein: CASSEAGTHAYNEQFF; CDR3 DNA: TGTGCCAGCAGTGAAGCCGGGACCCACGCGTACAATGAGCAGTTCTTC
V gene: TRBV10-2; clone size: -; CDR3 length: 15; J gene: TRBJ2-5; D gene: -; CDR3 protein: CASSEPGGAGETQYF; CDR3 DNA: TGCGCCAGCAGTGAACCTGGCGGGGCTGGAGAGACCCAGTACTTC
V gene: TRBV6-6; clone size: -; CDR3 length: 13; J gene: TRBJ2-3; D gene: -; CDR3 protein: CASRDFGGDTQYF; CDR3 DNA: TGTGCCAGCAGAGACTTCGGGGGAGACACGCAGTATTTT
V gene: TRBV5-5; clone size: -; CDR3 length: 14; J gene: TRBJ2-7; D gene: -; CDR3 protein: CASSLDNPPYEQYF; CDR3 DNA: TGTGCCAGCAGCTTGGATAATCCTCCCTACGAGCAGTACTTC
V gene: TRBV19; clone size: -; CDR3 length: 17; J gene: TRBJ2-3; D gene: TRBD2; CDR3 protein: CASSKVLAGAGTDTQYF; CDR3 DNA: TGTGCCAGTAGTAAGGTCCTAGCGGGGGCGGGAACAGATACGCAGTATTTT
V gene: TRBV27; clone size: once; CDR3 length: 16; J gene: TRBJ2-3; D gene: -; CDR3 protein: CASSLYGFGGTDTQYF; CDR3 DNA: TGTGCCAGCAGTTTATATGGGTTTGGAGGCACAGATACGCAGTATTTT
V gene: TRBV7-6; clone size: -; CDR3 length: 13; J gene: TRBJ2-7; D gene: TRBD2; CDR3 protein: CASSLERDHEQYF; CDR3 DNA: TGTGCCAGCAGCTTAGAGCGGGACCACGAGCAGTACTTC
V gene: TRBV7-9; clone size: -; CDR3 length: 16; J gene: TRBJ2-7; D gene: TRBD2; CDR3 protein: CASSLVSSGRAGEQYF; CDR3 DNA: TGTGCCAGCAGCTTAGTAAGCAGCGGGAGGGCCGGCGAGCAGTACTTC
V gene: TRBV9; clone size: -; CDR3 length: 12; J gene: TRBJ1-5; D gene: -; CDR3 protein: CASSVGLGPQHF; CDR3 DNA: TGTGCCAGCAGCGTTGGGTTGGGGCCCCAGCATTTT
V gene: TRBV19; clone size: -; CDR3 length: 15; J gene: TRBJ1-3; D gene: TRBD1; CDR3 protein: CASRTGANSGNTIYF; CDR3 DNA: TGTGCCAGCAGGACAGGGGCCAACTCTGGAAACACCATATATTTT
V gene: TRBV5-5; clone size: -; CDR3 length: 15; J gene: TRBJ1-5; D gene: -; CDR3 protein: CASSLGIYSNQPQHF; CDR3 DNA: TGTGCCAGCAGCTTGGGTATCTATAGCAATCAGCCCCAGCATTTT
V gene: TRBV7-6; clone size: few; CDR3 length: 13; J gene: TRBJ1-6; D gene: -; CDR3 protein: CASSLLDNSPLHF; CDR3 DNA: TGTGCCAGCAGCTTACTTGATAATTCACCCCTCCACTTT
V gene: TRBV18; clone size: -; CDR3 length: 17; J gene: TRBJ2-1; D gene: -; CDR3 protein: CASSPPSRSDSYNEQFF; CDR3 DNA: TGTGCCAGCTCACCACCGTCTCGGTCGGATTCCTACAATGAGCAGTTCTTC
V gene: TRBV5-5; clone size: -; CDR3 length: 14; J gene: TRBJ1-1; D gene: -; CDR3 protein: CASSPVGQNTEAFF; CDR3 DNA: TGTGCCAGCAGCCCAGTGGGGCAGAACACTGAAGCTTTCTTT
V gene: TRBV19; clone size: -; CDR3 length: 11; J gene: TRBJ1-2; D gene: -; CDR3 protein: CASTGFYGYTF; CDR3 DNA: TGTGCCAGTACCGGGTTCTATGGCTACACCTTC
V gene: TRBV2; clone size: -; CDR3 length: 14; J gene: TRBJ1-1; D gene: -; CDR3 protein: CASSADNMNTEAFF; CDR3 DNA: TGTGCCAGCAGTGCCGACAACATGAACACTGAAGCTTTCTTT
V gene: TRBV7-2; clone size: few; CDR3 length: 14; J gene: TRBJ1-5; D gene: TRBD1; CDR3 protein: CASSLVEGGQPQHF; CDR3 DNA: TGTGCCAGCAGCTTAGTCGAAGGGGGCCAGCCCCAGCATTTT
V gene: TRBV18; clone size: -; CDR3 length: 14; J gene: TRBJ2-5; D gene: -; CDR3 protein: CASSPTNLQETQYF; CDR3 DNA: TGTGCCAGCTCACCAACAAACCTTCAAGAGACCCAGTACTTC
V gene: TRBV5-6; clone size: -; CDR3 length: 15; J gene: TRBJ2-7; D gene: TRBD1; CDR3 protein: CASSHVQDRAYEQYF; CDR3 DNA: TGTGCCAGCAGCCATGTCCAAGACAGGGCTTACGAGCAGTACTTC
V gene: TRBV9; clone size: -; CDR3 length: 13; J gene: TRBJ2-5; D gene: -; CDR3 protein: CASSVSSQETQYF; CDR3 DNA: TGTGCCAGCAGCGTAAGCTCCCAAGAGACCCAGTACTTC
V gene: TRBV15; clone size: -; CDR3 length: 14; J gene: TRBJ2-5; D gene: TRBD1; CDR3 protein: CATSRDDREETQYF; CDR3 DNA: TGTGCCACCAGCAGAGATGACAGGGAAGAGACCCAGTACTTC
V gene: TRBV7-9; clone size: -; CDR3 length: 18; J gene: TRBJ2-2; D gene: TRBD2; CDR3 protein: CASSSQILAGGRGGELFF; CDR3 DNA: TGTGCCAGCAGCTCCCAGATTCTAGCGGGAGGGCGTGGAGGGGAGCTGTTTTTT
V gene: TRBV5-1; clone size: -; CDR3 length: 15; J gene: TRBJ2-5; D gene: TRBD2; CDR3 protein: CASSLASGAQETQYF; CDR3 DNA: TGCGCCAGCAGCTTGGCTAGCGGGGCCCAAGAGACCCAGTACTTC
V gene: TRBV5-6; clone size: few; CDR3 length: 14; J gene: TRBJ2-7; D gene: TRBD2; CDR3 protein: CASSASGRTHEQYF; CDR3 DNA: TGTGCCAGCAGCGCGAGCGGGAGAACCCACGAGCAGTACTTC
V gene: TRBV30; clone size: -; CDR3 length: 19; J gene: TRBJ1-3; D gene: TRBD1; CDR3 protein: CAWSARLGTGGGSGNTIYF; CDR3 DNA: TGTGCCTGGAGTGCCCGGCTCGGGACAGGGGGGGGCTCTGGAAACACCATATATTTT
V gene: TRBV5-1; clone size: few; CDR3 length: 14; J gene: TRBJ1-5; D gene: -; CDR3 protein: CASSLEGSDQPQHF; CDR3 DNA: TGCGCCAGCAGCTTGGAGGGAAGTGATCAGCCCCAGCATTTT
V gene: TRBV14; clone size: -; CDR3 length: 14; J gene: TRBJ2-1; D gene: -; CDR3 protein: CASSQIGGAAEQFF; CDR3 DNA: TGTGCCAGCAGCCAGATCGGAGGGGCTGCTGAGCAGTTCTTC
V gene: TRBV12-2; clone size: -; CDR3 length: 15; J gene: TRBJ1-1; D gene: -; CDR3 protein: CASRPHRRENTEAFF; CDR3 DNA: TGTGCAAGTCGCCCTCACCGGCGCGAGAACACTGAAGCTTTCTTT
V gene: TRBV29-1; clone size: -; CDR3 length: 14; J gene: TRBJ1-1; D gene: -; CDR3 protein: CSATQGSVNTEAFF; CDR3 DNA: TGCAGCGCCACGCAGGGCAGTGTAAACACTGAAGCTTTCTTT
V gene: TRBV5-4; clone size: -; CDR3 length: 13; J gene: TRBJ2-5; D gene: TRBD2; CDR3 protein: CASRLAGGETQYF; CDR3 DNA: TGTGCCAGCAGACTAGCGGGAGGAGAGACCCAGTACTTC